One T cell receptor (beta chain) is described in this entry. Its target is not known. This specimen comes from a study of cytomegalovirus exposure and HLA in healthy donors. A multiplex PCR was run with 60 Vbeta primers and 13 Jbeta primers. Clones were sequenced by immunoSEQ multiplex PCR, and TCRdb holds only the in-frame ones, with some missing. The profile shows around 100,000 clones, 70% to 85% of them singletons. Germline-derived CDR1 and CDR2 are MNHEY and SVGAGI. This CDR3 comprises 13 residues. Trimming cost V 6 bases and J 4 bases, with 12 bases left between them. Findings and caveats of the study: Researchers reported in a later analysis that a missense DCLRE1C variant was tied to TCR beta V- and J-gene trimming. Common viral pathogens seemed, in a later analysis, to connect with several of the most significant clusters.

The source material was PBMCs. The chain carries TRBV6-5 and TRBJ1-1, with D uncertain. The sequence came from a woman between 40 and 50 years old in good health and CMV-seronegative. CDR3 sequence: CASSTVASTEAFF. The CDR3 nucleotides read TGTGCCAGCAGCACTGTAGCGAGCACTGAAGCTTTCTTT.